The clone carrying this T cell receptor (beta chain) was counted a few times. No antigen is known for it. The entry originates in a study of chemoradiotherapy in HPV16-positive cancers. Samples were taken several times over chemoradiotherapy. TCRdb's copy holds only in-frame clones and misses some; the assay was immunoSEQ multiplex PCR. The sample includes 1,500 to 2,000 clones, about 81% of them seen just once. Whole-study results and caveats: Candidate HPV-specific clones and E7-related TCR motifs grew in tumor during treatment. The functional HPV-specific definition rests on just a couple of HPV16-positive patients.

V lost 0 bases, J lost 7 bases, and 13 bases lay in between. Germline-derived CDR1 and CDR2 are SGHRS and YFSETQ. CDR3 size: 14 residues. The specimen comprised tumor tissue, sampled from a patient who underwent chemoradiotherapy. The V gene is TRBV5-1, the J gene TRBJ1-1; D possibly corresponds to TRBD1 (6 bases). This clonotype was sampled from a human donor with HPV-associated anogenital cancer. CDR3 amino acids: CASSLAGGQSEAFF. CDR3 nucleotides: TGCGCCAGCAGCTTGGCGGGGGGGCAGAGTGAAGCTTTCTTT.